This entry lists 25 T cell receptor beta chains sequenced from one sample in a study of cytomegalovirus exposure and HLA in healthy donors. Using immunoSEQ multiplex PCR, the repertoire was profiled, and TCRdb retains in-frame clones only, with some absent. Here the sample spans about 83,000 clones, approximately 96% being singletons. Sequenced input: PBMCs. These receptors were taken from a woman under 30 in good health and CMV-seronegative.

The chain links TRBV18 to TRBJ2-7; 8 bases line up with TRBD1. Germline V gene data show CDR1 as KGHSH and CDR2 as LQKENI. This CDR3 comprises 15 residues. V lost 2 bases to trimming and J lost 4 bases; unmatched junction nucleotides: 7. The CDR3 DNA sequence: TGTGCCAGCTCACCAATGGCAGGGGGCCCATACGAGCAGTACTTC. This encodes CASSPMAGGPYEQYF. The whole variable domain, filled in from reference TRBV18 and TRBJ2-7, reads NAGVMQNPRHLVRRRGQEARLRCSPMKGHSHVYWYRQLPEEGLKFMVYLQKENIIDESGMPKERFSAEFPKEGPSILRIQQVVRGDSAAYFCASSPMAGGPYEQYFGPGTRLTVT.

A few counts support this clone. The chain joins TRBV5-1 to TRBJ2-5, with 8 nucleotides matching TRBD1. Trimming at V came to 0 bases and at J to 0 bases, leaving 4 bases not matched to a gene. The germline gives CDR1 SGHRS, CDR2 YFSETQ. This CDR3 spans 16 amino acids. This chain's CDR3 is CASSLADRGNQETQYF. The CDR3 nucleotides read TGCGCCAGCAGCTTGGCTGACAGGGGTAACCAAGAGACCCAGTACTTC.

The rearrangement uses TRBV28 and TRBJ2-7; 8 nucleotides line up with TRBD1. CDR1 and CDR2 from the germline V gene are MDHEN and SYDVKM. The CDR3 length is 14 residues. The trim removed 7 bases at V and 3 bases at J, leaving 8 bases unmatched. The CDR3 sequence is CASKPGTGDYEQYF. CDR3 DNA sequence: TGTGCCAGCAAACCCGGGACAGGCGACTACGAGCAGTACTTC.

DNA for the CDR3: TGCGCCAGCCGACTAGCGGGAGACGGGGAGCTGTTTTTT. Protein: CASRLAGDGELFF. This chain joins TRBV10-1 and TRBJ2-2; 12 bases align to TRBD2. CDR1 and CDR2 from the germline V gene are WNHNN and SYGVQD (reference sequence). The length of the CDR3 is 13 residues. V shed 8 bases, J shed 7 bases, and the junction held 2 bases outside the gene matches.

This chain uses TRBV11-3 with TRBJ1-6, with 8 bases aligning to TRBD1. This CDR3 contains 13 residues. Trimming cost V 5 bases and J 14 bases; bases outside gene matches: 8. From germline, CDR1 is SGHNT and CDR2 YENEEA. This chain's CDR3 is CASSLTTGAALHF. CDR3 in DNA: TGTGCCAGCAGCCTCACGACAGGGGCCGCCCTCCACTTT.

The gene calls are TRBV5-1 and TRBJ2-7; possible D gene TRBD1, 5 bases. Germline V CDR1 and CDR2: SGHRS, YFSETQ. Trimming left V 0 bases short and J 5 bases short, with 12 bases between. CDR3 length equals 14 residues. The CDR3 DNA follows: TGCGCCAGCAGCTTGGACCCACAGGCCCACGAGCAGTACTTC. Amino acid sequence: CASSLDPQAHEQYF.

The chain has TRBV18 and TRBJ1-1, with 8 bases fitting TRBD1. The CDR3 contains 16 residues. From germline, CDR1 is KGHSH and CDR2 LQKENI. V shed 3 bases, J shed 0 bases, and the junction held 6 bases outside the gene matches. The CDR3 region is CASSPGTGSLNTEAFF. In nucleotides, the CDR3 is TGTGCCAGCTCACCGGGGACAGGTTCGTTGAACACTGAAGCTTTCTTT.

The chain is built from TRBV7-9 and TRBJ2-1; 7 nucleotides line up with TRBD2. The V and J ends lost 5 bases and 8 bases, in that order; junction bases with no gene match: 12. CDR1 is SEHNR, CDR2 FQNEAQ, per germline (reference sequence). CDR3 length: 15 residues. The CDR3 loop reads CASSRTRAIGDEQFF. CDR3 bases: TGTGCCAGCAGCCGGACTAGGGCCATTGGGGATGAGCAGTTCTTC.

This chain uses TRBV10-2 with TRBJ2-1; a weak D match, TRBD1 (5 bases). The CDR3 has 12 amino acids. Germline V lookup: CDR1 WSHSY, CDR2 SAAADI. V shed 3 bases and J shed 7 bases, with 7 bases lying between them. The CDR3 loop is CASSDRVNEQFF. CDR3 bases: TGCGCCAGCAGTGACAGGGTGAATGAGCAGTTCTTC.

This clone was seen only once. This chain joins TRBV9 and TRBJ2-1, with 10 bases matching TRBD2. This CDR3 is built from 17 residues. The J segment lost 8 bases and the V segment lost 4 bases, leaving 15 bases of the junction unmatched. The germline CDR1 and CDR2 sequences are SGDLS and YYNGEE. DNA for the CDR3: TGTGCCAGCAGCCCCCTTAGGGCTAGCGGGAGTTTCGATGAGCAGTTCTTC. It codes for CASSPLRASGSFDEQFF.

V gene TRBV7-9 combines with J gene TRBJ2-7, with TRBD1 as a possible D gene (5 bases). Germline CDR1 and CDR2: SEHNR and FQNEAQ (reference sequence). This CDR3 has 14 amino acids. The V end lost 2 bases, the J end lost 3 bases, and 11 bases lay between the germline ends. The chain's CDR3 is CASSLQGLVYEQYF. DNA for the CDR3: TGTGCCAGCAGCTTACAGGGTCTCGTCTACGAGCAGTACTTC.

The CDR3 nucleotides read TGTGCCAGCAGAACGGGCAGCAGGGTGCCCCAGCATTTT. The encoded protein is CASRTGSRVPQHF. The rearrangement joins TRBV6-6 to TRBJ1-5; TRBD1 might be the D (5 bases). Germline CDR1 MNHNY, CDR2 SVGAGI (reference sequence). This CDR3 has 13 residues. The V end lost 6 bases, the J end lost 9 bases, and 15 bases lay between the germline ends.

The chain recombines TRBV6-1 with TRBJ2-7, with D perhaps TRBD1 (5 bases). The length of the CDR3 is 14 residues. In germline, CDR1 is MNHNS, CDR2 SASEGT. The ends were cut back, 6 bases at V and 3 bases at J, with 15 bases in the middle. CDR3 protein: CASRDTPPDYEQYF. As DNA, the CDR3 is TGTGCCAGCAGGGACACCCCCCCAGACTACGAGCAGTACTTC.

Only one count was recorded for this clone. The chain is built from TRBV6-5 and TRBJ2-7, with TRBD2 matching over 8 bases. This CDR3 has 15 residues. V lost 0 bases, J lost 4 bases, and 5 bases stayed unmatched. Germline V gene lookup returns CDR1 MNHEY and CDR2 SVGAGI. CDR3 in amino acids: CASSYSKAGGYEQYF. CDR3 sequence (DNA): TGTGCCAGCAGTTACTCGAAGGCGGGAGGTTACGAGCAGTACTTC.

The chain employs TRBV10-3 and TRBJ2-1; TRBD1 agrees at 9 bases. Losses at the gene ends were 6 bases for V and 5 bases for J; bases not matched to a gene: 8. Germline CDR1 reads ENHRY; CDR2 reads SYGVKD. This CDR3 spans 15 amino acids. In DNA, the CDR3 is TGTGCCATCAGCGAGCCGGGACAGGGCCACAATGAGCAGTTCTTC. This translates into CAISEPGQGHNEQFF.

This clone occurred once. The chain employs TRBV27 and TRBJ2-2, with D tentatively TRBD2 (6 bases). Trimming shortened V by 4 bases and J by 2 bases, and 8 bases separated the two germline ends. Per germline, CDR1 MNHEY and CDR2 SMNVEV (reference sequence). This CDR3 has 14 residues. For the CDR3, the DNA is TGTGCCAGCAGTTGGGACTCCAACACCGGGGAGCTGTTTTTT. It encodes CASSWDSNTGELFF.

This clone showed up just a few times. The chain couples TRBV5-1 to TRBJ2-2; tentatively, D is TRBD2 (6 bases). CDR1 and CDR2 from the germline V gene are SGHRS and YFSETQ. This CDR3 has 20 amino acids. The ends were cut back, 4 bases at V and 3 bases at J, with 28 bases in the middle. CDR3 protein: CASSQFSRTDWGGDTGELFF. CDR3 DNA: TGCGCCAGCAGCCAGTTTTCCAGGACTGACTGGGGAGGCGACACCGGGGAGCTGTTTTTT.

The chain couples TRBV18 to TRBJ2-4; D might be TRBD2 (6 bases). The V and J ends lost 5 bases and 9 bases respectively, with 14 bases between them. From germline, CDR1 is KGHSH and CDR2 LQKENI. The CDR3 has 13 amino acids. The CDR3 region is CASSSEGLGIQYF. CDR3 DNA sequence: TGTGCCAGCTCATCGGAGGGCCTGGGCATTCAGTACTTC.

This sequence joins TRBV9 and TRBJ2-7, with 9 bases fitting TRBD1. V dropped 4 bases and J dropped 2; count of bases not matched to a gene: 7. The CDR3 length is 15 residues. The germline V gene has CDR1 SGDLS and CDR2 YYNGEE. The CDR3 DNA reads as TGTGCCAGCAGCCCACGACAGGGGGGCCCCTACGAGCAGTACTTC. This gives the protein CASSPRQGGPYEQYF.

J is TRBJ2-6 and V is TRBV19, with D perhaps TRBD1 (6 bases). V shed 0 bases and J shed 1 base, with 16 bases lying between them. CDR1 and CDR2 from the germline V gene are LNHDA and SQIVND (reference sequence). The CDR3 length is 19 residues. The CDR3 protein is CASSIEYVQGSSGANVLTF. CDR3 in DNA: TGTGCCAGTAGTATAGAGTACGTACAGGGCTCGTCTGGGGCCAACGTCCTGACTTTC.

This clone was counted a single time. V usage is TRBV19 and J usage is TRBJ2-6; 12 positions match TRBD1. The J segment lost 3 bases and the V segment lost 5 bases, leaving 11 bases of the junction unmatched. The CDR3 spans 19 residues. In germline, CDR1 is LNHDA, CDR2 SQIVND (reference sequence). The chain's CDR3 is CASSPAPGQGAFGANVLTF. Written as DNA, the CDR3 is TGTGCCAGTAGTCCGGCACCGGGACAGGGGGCGTTTGGGGCCAACGTCCTGACTTTC.

CDR3 coding DNA: TGTGCCATCAGAAGGACTAGCGGGAGCGTTAACACCGGGGAGCTGTTTTTT. This sequence encodes CAIRRTSGSVNTGELFF. The rearrangement joins TRBV10-3 to TRBJ2-2, with 13 bases identical to TRBD2. Germline values: CDR1 ENHRY, CDR2 SYGVKD. With 6 bases clipped from V and 2 bases from J, the junction kept 6 bases outside the gene matches. The CDR3 contains 17 residues.

This chain connects TRBV28 to TRBJ1-5; perhaps TRBD1 as D (5 bases). The length of the CDR3 is 13 residues. V lost 7 bases, J lost 2 bases, and 9 bases lay in between. Germline values: CDR1 MDHEN, CDR2 SYDVKM. This CDR3 is CASTPGGNQPQHF. Written as DNA, the CDR3 is TGTGCCAGCACCCCGGGGGGCAATCAGCCCCAGCATTTT.

V and J are TRBV5-8 and TRBJ2-7; possible D gene TRBD2, 5 bases. The CDR3 length is 17 residues. The germline V and J ends were trimmed by 6 bases and 3 bases, with 25 bases remaining between them. Germline CDR1 and CDR2: SGHTS and YDEGEE. CDR3 sequence (DNA): TGTGCCAGCAACAAGCTTGGGATTGCTAGCCTTGGCTACGAGCAGTACTTC. Protein: CASNKLGIASLGYEQYF.

V gene TRBV19 combines with J gene TRBJ1-2, with D hard to call. V was trimmed by 4 bases and J by 6 bases, leaving 18 bases between them. This CDR3 contains 15 residues. CDR1 and CDR2 from the germline V gene are LNHDA and SQIVND (reference sequence). CDR3 region: CASSNHGGSPNGYTF. The CDR3 bases are TGTGCCAGTAGTAACCACGGAGGCTCCCCCAATGGCTACACCTTC.